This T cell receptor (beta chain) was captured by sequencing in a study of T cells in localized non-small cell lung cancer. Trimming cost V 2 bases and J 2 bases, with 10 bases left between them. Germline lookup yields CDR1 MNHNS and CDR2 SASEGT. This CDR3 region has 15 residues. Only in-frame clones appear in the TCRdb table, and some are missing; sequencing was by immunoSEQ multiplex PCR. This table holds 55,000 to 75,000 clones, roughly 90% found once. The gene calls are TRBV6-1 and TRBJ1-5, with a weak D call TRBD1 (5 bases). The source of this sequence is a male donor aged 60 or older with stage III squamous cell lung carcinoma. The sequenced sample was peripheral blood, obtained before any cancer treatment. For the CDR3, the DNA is TGTGCCAGCAGTGAAAGGGGTAGGGGCAATCAGCCCCAGCATTTT. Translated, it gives CASSERGRGNQPQHF.